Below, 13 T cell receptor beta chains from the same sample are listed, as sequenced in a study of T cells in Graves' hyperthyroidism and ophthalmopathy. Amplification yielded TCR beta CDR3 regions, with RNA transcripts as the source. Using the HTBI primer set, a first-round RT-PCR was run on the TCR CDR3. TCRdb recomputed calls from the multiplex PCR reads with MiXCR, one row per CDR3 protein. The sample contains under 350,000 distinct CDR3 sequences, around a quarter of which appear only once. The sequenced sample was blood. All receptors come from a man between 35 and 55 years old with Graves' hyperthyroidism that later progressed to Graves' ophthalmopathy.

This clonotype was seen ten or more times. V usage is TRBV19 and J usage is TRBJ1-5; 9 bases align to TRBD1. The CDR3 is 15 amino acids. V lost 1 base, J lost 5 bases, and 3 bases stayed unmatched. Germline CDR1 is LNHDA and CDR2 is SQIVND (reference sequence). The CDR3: CASSIAGQGYQPQHF. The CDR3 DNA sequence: TGTGCCAGTAGTATAGCAGGACAGGGGTATCAGCCCCAGCATTTT.

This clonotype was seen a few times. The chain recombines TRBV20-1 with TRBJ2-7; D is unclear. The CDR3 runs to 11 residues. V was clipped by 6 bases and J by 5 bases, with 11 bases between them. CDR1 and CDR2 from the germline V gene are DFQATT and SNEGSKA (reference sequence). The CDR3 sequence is CSAPVENEQYF. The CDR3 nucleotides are TGCAGTGCCCCCGTCGAAAACGAGCAGTACTTC.

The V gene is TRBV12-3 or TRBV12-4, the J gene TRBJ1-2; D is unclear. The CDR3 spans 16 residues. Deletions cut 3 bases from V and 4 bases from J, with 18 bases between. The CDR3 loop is CASSFETNPERYGYTF. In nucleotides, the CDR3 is TGTGCCAGCAGTTTCGAGACAAACCCCGAGCGCTATGGCTACACCTTC.

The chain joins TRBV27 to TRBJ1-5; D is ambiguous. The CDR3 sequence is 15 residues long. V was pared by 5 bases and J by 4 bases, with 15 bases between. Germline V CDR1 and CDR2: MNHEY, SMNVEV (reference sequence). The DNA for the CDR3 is TGTGCCAGCAGTCCCGGGCTCAGGAGGAATCAGCCCCAGCATTTT. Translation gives CASSPGLRRNQPQHF.

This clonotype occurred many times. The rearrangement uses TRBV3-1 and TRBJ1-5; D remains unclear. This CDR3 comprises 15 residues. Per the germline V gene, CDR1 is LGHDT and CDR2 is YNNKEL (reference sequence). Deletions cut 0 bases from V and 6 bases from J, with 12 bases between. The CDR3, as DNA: TGTGCCAGCAGCCAAGATCCACATCGGCCTCAGCCCCAGCATTTT. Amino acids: CASSQDPHRPQPQHF.

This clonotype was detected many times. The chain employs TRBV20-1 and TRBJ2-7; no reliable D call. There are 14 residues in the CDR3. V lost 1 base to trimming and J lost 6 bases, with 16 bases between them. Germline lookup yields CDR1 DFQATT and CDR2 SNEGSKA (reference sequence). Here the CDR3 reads CSARVGRAVFEQYF. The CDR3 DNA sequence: TGCAGTGCTAGAGTAGGCAGAGCTGTCTTCGAGCAGTACTTC.

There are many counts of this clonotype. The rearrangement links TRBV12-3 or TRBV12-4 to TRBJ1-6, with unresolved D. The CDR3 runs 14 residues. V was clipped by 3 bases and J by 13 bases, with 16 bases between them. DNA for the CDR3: TGTGCCAGCAGTTTTACGCAGGCGATGACTCCCCTCCACTTT. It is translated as CASSFTQAMTPLHF.

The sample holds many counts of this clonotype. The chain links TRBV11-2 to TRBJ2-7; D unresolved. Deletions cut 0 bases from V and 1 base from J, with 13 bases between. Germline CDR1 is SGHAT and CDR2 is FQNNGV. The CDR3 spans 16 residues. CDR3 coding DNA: TGTGCCAGCAGCTTAGAGGCCCCCATTGAATCCTACGAGCAGTACTTC. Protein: CASSLEAPIESYEQYF. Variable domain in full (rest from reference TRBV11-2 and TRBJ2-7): EAGVAQSPRYKIIEKRQSVAFWCNPISGHATLYWYQQILGQGPKLLIQFQNNGVVDDSQLPKDRFSAERLKGVDSTLKIQPAKLEDSAVYLCASSLEAPIESYEQYFGPGTRLTVT.

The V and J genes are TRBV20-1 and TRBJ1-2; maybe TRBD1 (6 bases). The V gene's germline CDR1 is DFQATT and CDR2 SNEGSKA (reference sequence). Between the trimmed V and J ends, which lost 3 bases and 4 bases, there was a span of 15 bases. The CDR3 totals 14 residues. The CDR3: CSARDRDTIYGYTF. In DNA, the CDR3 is TGCAGTGCTAGGGACCGGGACACCATCTATGGCTACACCTTC.

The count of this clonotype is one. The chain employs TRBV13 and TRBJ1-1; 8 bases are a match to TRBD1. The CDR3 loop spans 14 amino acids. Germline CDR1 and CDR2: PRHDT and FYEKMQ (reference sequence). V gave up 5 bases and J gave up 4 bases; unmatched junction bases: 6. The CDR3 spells CASSTIDRGTEAFF. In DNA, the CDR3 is TGTGCCAGCAGCACCATAGACAGGGGCACTGAAGCTTTCTTT.

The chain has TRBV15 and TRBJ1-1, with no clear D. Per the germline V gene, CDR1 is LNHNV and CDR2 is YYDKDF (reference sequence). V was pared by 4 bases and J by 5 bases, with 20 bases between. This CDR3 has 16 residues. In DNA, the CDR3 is TGTGCCACCAGCATTCCCACCTCATACCTTCGGACTGAAGCTTTCTTT. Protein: CATSIPTSYLRTEAFF.

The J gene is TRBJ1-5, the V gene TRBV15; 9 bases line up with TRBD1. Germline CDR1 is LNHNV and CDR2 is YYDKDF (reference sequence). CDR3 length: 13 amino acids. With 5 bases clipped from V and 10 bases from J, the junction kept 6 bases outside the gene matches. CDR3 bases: TGTGCCACCAGCCGGGACAGGGTTGATCCCCAGCATTTT. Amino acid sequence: CATSRDRVDPQHF.

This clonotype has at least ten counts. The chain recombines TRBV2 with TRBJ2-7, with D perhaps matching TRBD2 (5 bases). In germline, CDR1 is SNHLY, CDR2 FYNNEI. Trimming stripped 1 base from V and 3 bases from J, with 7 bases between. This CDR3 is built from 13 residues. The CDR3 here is CASSEVRGYEQYF. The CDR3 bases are TGTGCCAGCAGTGAAGTACGGGGCTACGAGCAGTACTTC.